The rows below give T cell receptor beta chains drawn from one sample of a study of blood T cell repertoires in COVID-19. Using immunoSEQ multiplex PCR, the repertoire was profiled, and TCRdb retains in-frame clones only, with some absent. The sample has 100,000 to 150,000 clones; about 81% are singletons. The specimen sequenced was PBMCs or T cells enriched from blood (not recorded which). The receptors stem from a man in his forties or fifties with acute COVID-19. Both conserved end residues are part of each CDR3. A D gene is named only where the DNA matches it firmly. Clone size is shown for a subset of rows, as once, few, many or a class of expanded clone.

TGTGCCAGTAGTATGGCGACAGGGGCGATCTCTGGGGCCAACGTCCTGACTTTC | CASSMATGAISGANVLTF | TRBJ2-6 | TRBD1 | 18 | NA | TRBV19
TGTGCCAGCAGCTTAATCGCAGATACGCAGTATTTT | CASSLIADTQYF | TRBJ2-3 | NA | 12 | NA | TRBV7-3
TGCGCCAGCAGCTTTGGAGGGGACAATGAGCAGTTCTTC | CASSFGGDNEQFF | TRBJ2-1 | NA | 13 | NA | TRBV5-1
TGTGCCAGCAGTTACTCGCGTAGCTACAATGAGCAGTTCTTC | CASSYSRSYNEQFF | TRBJ2-1 | NA | 14 | NA | TRBV6-5
TGTGCCAGCAGCCAGACCTACGAGCAGTACTTC | CASSQTYEQYF | TRBJ2-7 | NA | 11 | NA | TRBV5-5
TGTGCCAGCAGTTCCCAAACGGGAACGGGTGAAAAACTGTTTTTT | CASSSQTGTGEKLFF | TRBJ1-4 | NA | 15 | once | TRBV27
TGTGCCAGCAGTGAGACTAGCGGGAGAGGGTATAGCACAGATACGCAGTATTTT | CASSETSGRGYSTDTQYF | TRBJ2-3 | TRBD2 | 18 | NA | TRBV2
TGTGCCAGCAGCCCACCGGGAAACACCGGGGAGCTGTTTTTT | CASSPPGNTGELFF | TRBJ2-2 | NA | 14 | NA | TRBV13
TGTGCCAGCAGCCCTACCCCGGGACTAAGCACAGATACGCAGTATTTT | CASSPTPGLSTDTQYF | TRBJ2-3 | TRBD2 | 16 | NA | TRBV7-9
TGTGCCAGCAGCCTGCCGAATCTGAGCACTGAAGCTTTCTTT | CASSLPNLSTEAFF | TRBJ1-1 | NA | 14 | once | TRBV2
TGTGCAGTGCGCTCTGGGGCCAACGTCCTGACTTTC | CAVRSGANVLTF | TRBJ2-6 | NA | 12 | NA | TRBV6-5
TGTGCCAGTAGTCCCCTAGCGGGGGCCGGGGAGACCCAGTACTTC | CASSPLAGAGETQYF | TRBJ2-5 | TRBD2 | 15 | NA | TRBV19
TGTGCCAGCAGTCTGGGGACAGGGCAAGTAAAACTGTTTTTT | CASSLGTGQVKLFF | TRBJ1-4 | TRBD1 | 14 | NA | TRBV6-6
TGTGCCAGCAGCCCAGGGAACTATGGCTACACCTTC | CASSPGNYGYTF | TRBJ1-2 | NA | 12 | NA | TRBV5-6
TGTGCCAGCAGTTGGGCTATGAACACTGAAGCTTTCTTT | CASSWAMNTEAFF | TRBJ1-1 | NA | 13 | NA | TRBV12-3/TRBV12-4